This T cell receptor (beta chain) was obtained from a study of blood T cell repertoires in COVID-19. Turning to the study itself: Some COVID-19 samples were acute and others convalescent; all came from the United States, Italy and Spain. The cDNA or gDNA used as material had been derived from T cells, B-cell-depleted T cells, or PBMCs.

For this clone: Other DNA sequences from this sample encode an identical CDR3 as well.

Original processing notes: The authors estimated nucleated cell counts from reference gene primer amplification. Some clones are missing from TCRdb's copy, which holds only in-frame ones; the method was immunoSEQ multiplex PCR. V, J and clone size were drawn from that table, and D and trimming were deduced from the DNA. The sample has about 180,000 clones, roughly 85% seen once. CDR3 length: 13 residues. With 3 bases removed from V and 4 bases from J, the gap between germline ends came to 10 bases. The germline V gene has CDR1 SGHAT and CDR2 FQNNGV. This receptor was obtained from a man aged 45-65 years with active or convalescent COVID-19. Material for sequencing was peripheral blood. J is TRBJ2-7 and V is TRBV11-2; D is undetermined. Here the CDR3 reads CASSLAGSYEQYF. The CDR3 DNA reads as TGTGCCAGCAGCTTGGCAGGTTCTTACGAGCAGTACTTC.